This T cell receptor (beta chain) was sequenced for a study of blood T cells in healthy people across ages (dated by TCRdb to the mid-2010s). Regarding the research as a whole: Template switching captured roughly one uniquely barcoded TCR beta cDNA molecule per two T cells in model experiments. Age-related changes in TCR beta repertoire diversity were measured in the study by deep sequencing normalized with unique cDNA molecular identifiers. Four age groups were formed from the donors: young (average 16 years), middle-aged (approximately 41), aged (around 68) and long-lived (82). Two additional independent replicas of 1 million unique cDNA reads from the same blood draw were analyzed for two donors (one aged 18 to 29 and one aged 80 or older). What the research found in general, with its limitations: Conclusive comparison of naive and antigen-experienced compartments was prevented by the profiling of bulk unsorted PBMCs. As age increased, observed TCR beta diversity per million T cells dropped in a roughly linear way, and a significant reduction was already evident by age about 40. Total diversity estimates from one million sequenced T cells were considered lower bounds and underestimates. The CMV infection status of donors was not known, potentially confounding age-related changes in expanded clonotypes. Compared with the aged group, the long-lived group had more naive CD4+ T cells, fewer expanded clones and increased TCR diversity, a pattern suggesting age selection. There was a strong correlation between observed TCR beta diversity and the percentage of naive T cells measured by flow cytometry.

The donors were around 39 Caucasian individuals from Russia, aged roughly 6 to 100 years, who were systemically healthy. Ten milliliters of peripheral blood were drawn from each donor into EDTA-treated Vacutainer tubes. Ficoll-Paque density-gradient centrifugation was used to isolate PBMCs, with at least 6 million obtained per sample. Trizol reagent was used to extract total RNA from PBMCs, with at least 6 micrograms per sample. For every donor, flow cytometry on a PBMC aliquot measured the percentage of naive CD45RAhigh/CD27high T cells. Library preparation was by 5' RACE. Instrument on record: Illumina HiSeq 2500. A second PCR of about 7 to 12 cycles was performed with a sample-barcoded 5' primer and a J-beta primer mix. A unique molecular identifier was introduced onto each TCR beta cDNA molecule by a template-switch 5' adaptor carrying 12 random nucleotides. Each sample yielded at least 2.5 million CDR3-containing paired-end reads. All of the RNA was converted into first-strand cDNA using the Mint cDNA synthesis kit, with a TRBC-specific oligonucleotide serving as the primer. Following uracil-DNA glycosylase treatment, a first 18-cycle PCR with universal primers M1SS and BC2_uni_R was performed on all cDNA. Per the source publication's procedure: For normalization, 1 million high-quality reads were randomly selected from each sample, with every read carrying a distinct molecular identifier. Instead of being binned into consensus sequences, reads with shared molecular identifiers were discarded. MiTCR, set to a Q25 quality threshold and the strictest error-elimination algorithm, was used for CDR3 identification, clonotype clustering and error correction. Lower-bound total TCR beta diversity was estimated with a nonparametric unseen species model using Euler transformation. TCRdb itself trimmed the public reads at Q25 with fastp, ran MiXCR and retained productive beta chains. All rows with the same CDR3 protein become a single entry with the most common DNA and genes. TCRdb's processing, not the authors' own work, is the source of the V and J calls. In this sample the table shows about 500,000 distinct CDR3 sequences, less than 25% of which occur a single time. The biggest ten clones account for under 9% of the sample.

On this clonotype: Its antigen has not been determined. No base quality information exists; no much larger clone differs at one position.

CDR1 KGHDR and CDR2 SFDVKD were looked up in the germline V gene. V and J lose 1 base and 6 bases, and a span of 18 bases separates them. Including the terminal cysteine and phenylalanine, the CDR3 comprises 16 residues. Of all the DNA, just the CDR3 is kept, 48 bases in frame from base 1. These records were also assigned to another study, of T cells of mothers and their children. In that second paper, the authors write: Nine systemically healthy Caucasian individuals served as donors, namely three mothers together with their six children. cDNA synthesis consumed the entire amount of extracted RNA, loaded at approximately 1.6 ug RNA in each 15 ul reaction. Sample barcodes and 2-4 random nucleotides were added via the M1S primer in the second PCR. Over 9.5 million TCR beta CDR3 reads were obtained for each mother, and 2.7 million or so reads were obtained for each child. Thymic selection similarly shapes TCR recombination output in related and unrelated pairs, with minor effect from inherited differences. Normalized repertoire overlap was always found to be slightly, but never significantly, higher in related mother-child pairs than in unrelated mother-child pairs. Persistent microchimeric T cell clones were not detected, at a sensitivity of about 100 clones per million clonotypes. The study used deep NGS to compare TCR beta repertoires of mothers and children, seeking features distinguishing related mother-child pairs from unrelated individuals. The mean age was roughly 44 +/- 4 years for the mothers and approximately 11 +/- 4 years for the children. After adapters were ligated using NEBNext reagents, the libraries underwent 100+100 nt paired-end sequencing on an Illumina HiSeq 2000. Mother and child libraries were prepared a month apart and sequenced in separate runs to prevent cross-contamination. Between about 500,000 and 2,300,000 distinct TCR beta clonotypes were identified per donor. Naive TCR beta clonotypes were estimated from low-frequency clonotypes matched to each donor's FACS-determined naive share, without sorting.

The sample comprised blood. The receptor comes from a boy aged 5-17 years in good health. The chain joins TRBV24-1 to TRBJ2-7, with TRBD1 as a weak D call on 6 bases. Here the CDR3 is given as CATSDFSGQGTSEQYF. The DNA sequence is as follows: TGTGCCACCAGTGATTTTTCGGGACAAGGAACCTCCGAGCAGTACTTC.